This T cell receptor beta chain came from a study of T cells after yellow fever vaccination. Production of TCR cDNA was by 5'RACE template switching, which also added a universal primer site and UMIs. MiXCR, run by TCRdb on the 5' RACE reads, gives a single entry per CDR3 protein. The sample carries about 580,000 distinct CDR3 sequences, roughly 17% recorded once. Trimming took 5 bases from V and 5 from J, leaving 16 bases between them. The germline V gene has CDR1 LGHDT and CDR2 YNNKEL (reference sequence). CDR3 length equals 15 residues. The chain links TRBV3-1 to TRBJ2-1; tentatively, D is TRBD2 (6 bases). Source: PBMCs, taken 4 to 6 days after the first yellow fever vaccination. The receptor was derived from a young man who received the YFV17D yellow fever vaccine. CDR3 sequence reads: CASSWSLSGDNEQFF. CDR3 nucleotides: TGTGCCAGCAGCTGGTCCCTTAGCGGTGACAATGAGCAGTTCTTC.